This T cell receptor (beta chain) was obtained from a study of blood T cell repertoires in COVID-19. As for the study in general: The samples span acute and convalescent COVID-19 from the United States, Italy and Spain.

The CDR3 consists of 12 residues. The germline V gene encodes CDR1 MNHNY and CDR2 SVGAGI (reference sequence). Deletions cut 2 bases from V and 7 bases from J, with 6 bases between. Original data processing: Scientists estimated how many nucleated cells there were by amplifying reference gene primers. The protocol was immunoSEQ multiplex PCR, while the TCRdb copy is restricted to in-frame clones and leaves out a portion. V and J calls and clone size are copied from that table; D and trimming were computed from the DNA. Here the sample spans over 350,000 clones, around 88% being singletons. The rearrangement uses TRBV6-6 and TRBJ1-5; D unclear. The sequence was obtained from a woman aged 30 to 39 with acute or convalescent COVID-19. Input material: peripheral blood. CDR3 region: CASSYRAQPQHF. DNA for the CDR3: TGTGCCAGCAGTTACCGCGCGCAGCCCCAGCATTTT.